A single sample is the source of the 7 T cell receptor beta chains below, sequenced in a study of cytomegalovirus exposure and HLA in healthy donors. Primers for the PCR totalled 60 Vbeta and 13 Jbeta. Here immunoSEQ multiplex PCR was the method, and the copy in TCRdb shows in-frame clones only, minus some. The sample lists around 140,000 clones, approximately 87% occurring once. The sequencing input was PBMCs. These TCRs come from a man between 40 and 49 years old in good health and CMV-seronegative.

This clone was detected a few times. The genes are TRBV4-1 and TRBJ2-3; 7 bases agree with TRBD2. Germline values: CDR1 MGHRA, CDR2 YSYEKL. CDR3 length: 16 residues. With 0 bases clipped from V and 3 bases from J, the junction kept 6 bases outside the gene matches. CDR3 residues: CASSQDWGGRTDTQYF. CDR3 DNA: TGCGCCAGCAGCCAAGATTGGGGGGGTAGGACAGATACGCAGTATTTT.

This chain uses TRBV30 with TRBJ1-1, with TRBD1 matching over 9 bases. V was pared by 1 base and J by 4 bases, with 4 bases of the junction left unmatched. This CDR3 region has 14 residues. Germline V gene data show CDR1 as GTSNPN and CDR2 as SVGIG (reference sequence). CDR3 sequence (DNA): TGTGCCTGGAGTGCGGGACAGGGATCCACTGAAGCTTTCTTT. Protein sequence: CAWSAGQGSTEAFF.

This clone has only a few counts. The chain couples TRBV5-6 to TRBJ2-5; 8 bases match TRBD1. J was trimmed by 5 bases and V by 3 bases; bases with no gene match: 9. The CDR3 has 15 amino acids. Germline loops: CDR1 SGHDT, CDR2 YYEEEE. The CDR3 here is CASSWDRTGWETQYF. The CDR3 nucleotides are TGTGCCAGCAGCTGGGACAGGACGGGGTGGGAGACCCAGTACTTC.

The chain uses TRBV29-1 and TRBJ1-2; a weak D match, TRBD1 (5 bases). From germline, CDR1 is SQVTM and CDR2 ANQGSEA. V was cut by 6 bases and J by 8 bases, with 16 bases left in between. The CDR3 has 12 amino acids. The DNA of the CDR3 is TGCAGCGTCGGGGGGGTGGGCGAGGGCTACACCTTC. Its protein product is CSVGGVGEGYTF.

The rearrangement links TRBV5-1 to TRBJ1-1; maybe TRBD1 (5 bases). V was shortened by 1 base and J by 2 bases, with 12 bases between the two germline ends. Germline CDR1 SGHRS, CDR2 YFSETQ. The CDR3 covers 15 residues. CDR3 loop: CASSLSGYGNTEAFF. As DNA, the CDR3 is TGCGCCAGCAGCTTGTCAGGGTATGGTAACACTGAAGCTTTCTTT. Full variable domain (rest looked up from reference TRBV5-1 and TRBJ1-1): KAGVTQTPRYLIKTRGQQVTLSCSPISGHRSVSWYQQTPGQGLQFLFEYFSETQRNKGNFPGRFSGRQFSNSRSEMNVSTLELGDSALYLCASSLSGYGNTEAFFGQGTRLTVV.

The chain uses TRBV2 and TRBJ2-7; 12 bases are a match to TRBD2. CDR1 is SNHLY, CDR2 FYNNEI, per germline. V was pared by 2 bases and J by 3 bases, with 5 bases of the junction left unmatched. CDR3 length: 16 residues. The CDR3, as DNA: TGTGCCAGCAGTGAACCCTTACTAGCGGGAGGCTACGAGCAGTACTTC. The encoded protein is CASSEPLLAGGYEQYF.

This chain connects TRBV7-2 to TRBJ2-7; TRBD2 aligns across 7 bases. CDR3 length: 17 residues. Germline trimming cut 5 bases from V and 3 bases from J; bases unmatched to any gene: 16. CDR1 SGHTA and CDR2 FQGNSA come from the germline V gene. The chain's CDR3 is CASSKQLNRRDYYEQYF. The CDR3, as DNA: TGTGCCAGCAGCAAGCAGTTGAATAGGAGGGACTACTACGAGCAGTACTTC. Together with reference TRBV7-2 and TRBJ2-7, the CDR3 gives the full variable domain: GAGVSQSPSNKVTEKGKDVELRCDPISGHTALYWYRQSLGQGLEFLIYFQGNSAPDKSGLPSDRFSAERTGGSVSTLTIQRTQQEDSAVYLCASSKQLNRRDYYEQYFGPGTRLTVT.